These T cell receptor beta chains were read from a single sample in a study of T cell responses to AZD1222 COVID-19 vaccine. Sequencing was performed with immunoSEQ multiplex PCR; in TCRdb, only in-frame clones are kept and a portion is missing. The table records about 140,000 clones, 85% to 95% of them present only once. This specimen consisted of peripheral blood, obtained 28 days after the second AZD1222 dose. The receptors were gathered from an adult who received the AZD1222 COVID-19 vaccine. The conserved cysteine and the conserved F or W are not part of the CDR3 here.

TRBJ2-1	TRBV11-3	14	ASSLGLAGERNEQF
TRBJ1-1	TRBV2	13	ASKGDRARNTEAF
TRBJ1-6	TRBV9	13	ASRKDTQGNSPLH
TRBJ2-2	TRBV15	16	ATSSPKGGHYLSGELF
TRBJ1-1	TRBV6-5	11	ASSRWGNTEAF
TRBJ1-6	TRBV3-1/TRBV3-2	11	ASSQDGREPLH
TRBJ2-1	TRBV4-3	14	ASSQGGTGKLQGEF
TRBJ2-3	TRBV27	12	ASTTSGSTDTQY
TRBJ1-1	TRBV7-6	13	ASSLVKMEYTEAF
TRBJ2-1	TRBV5-1	14	ASSMLGTSSYNEQF
TRBJ2-3	TRBV15	10	ATDQGGDTQY
TRBJ1-2	TRBV6-1	11	ASSEVNGFGYT
TRBJ1-2	TRBV9	9	ASSPWDGYT
TRBJ1-4	TRBV7-2	12	ASGTRRLNEKLF
TRBJ1-2	TRBV19	12	ASSPRGGPYGYT
TRBJ1-6	TRBV2	13	ASSEGTGDNSPLH
TRBJ2-2	TRBV7-2	12	ASSPLGGPGELF
TRBJ2-5	TRBV6-5	12	ASSYSQGGETQY
TRBJ2-5	TRBV13	10	ASSPGRETQY
TRBJ2-7	TRBV6-6	11	ASRTDGYYEQY
TRBJ1-4	TRBV2	13	ASRRDRGVDEKLF
TRBJ1-4	TRBV4-1	13	ASSRGTVEDEKLF
TRBJ1-1	TRBV9	10	ASSGSRSEAF
TRBJ1-5	TRBV4-1	11	ASSWTWGEPQH
TRBJ1-3	TRBV27	13	ASMRWGDSGNTIY
TRBJ1-5	TRBV28	12	ASRLDGVHQPQH
TRBJ2-5	TRBV7-2	11	ASSLEMGETQY
TRBJ1-5	TRBV6-5	12	ASSYTRTTGSQH
TRBJ1-2	TRBV18	14	ASSGTGTVEGYGYT
TRBJ1-6	TRBV10-3	11	AISGTVNSPLH
TRBJ1-1	TRBV29-1	11	SVDGQFGTEAF
TRBJ1-4	TRBV6-5	12	ATSPITTNEKLF
TRBJ2-7	TRBV7-6	14	ASSSQGGLAGREQY
TRBJ2-3	TRBV5-1	11	ASRWGSTDTQY
TRBJ1-1	TRBV4-1	14	ASSQGAGPADTEAF
TRBJ2-1	TRBV7-9	10	ASSLRISEQF
TRBJ1-2	TRBV18	12	ASSPQGGSYGYT
TRBJ1-5	TRBV19	11	ASSIGSDQPQH
TRBJ1-1	TRBV23-1	14	ASGPLSTTGNTEAF
TRBJ1-1	TRBV7-9	10	ASSPRPTEAF
TRBJ1-1	TRBV18	11	ASSQGSEREAF
TRBJ1-1	TRBV19	13	ASSMERSQYTEAF
TRBJ1-1	TRBV9	10	ASSVGDTEAF
TRBJ1-1	TRBV5-4	12	ASRPRGLNTEAF
TRBJ1-2	TRBV5-1	12	ASSPDRDSVSYT
TRBJ1-2	TRBV12-3/TRBV12-4	11	ASRRGESNGYT
TRBJ1-1	TRBV28	16	ASSSPPRTGGSRGEAF